What follows are 15 T cell receptor beta chains derived from one specimen sequenced in a study of response to subunit inactivated influenza vaccine. TCRdb redid the calling of the RT-PCR reads with MiXCR, one entry per CDR3 protein. This sample has hundreds of thousands of distinct CDR3 sequences, with roughly 13% found just once. Sequenced here: PBMCs from blood, sampled more than 35 days after vaccination. The receptors stem from a man aged 45-65 years who received an inactivated influenza vaccine.

This clonotype was picked up many times. The V gene is TRBV12-3 or TRBV12-4, the J gene TRBJ2-1, with 10 bases matching TRBD2. This CDR3 comprises 15 residues. The junction had 3 bases not matched to a gene; V was cut back by 3 bases and J by 4 bases. CDR3 DNA: TGTGCCAGCAGTTTGCTAGCGGGGGTATACAATGAGCAGTTCTTC. Amino acids: CASSLLAGVYNEQFF.

The chain joins TRBV20-1 to TRBJ2-7, with 7 bases matching TRBD2. The ends lost 1 base at V and 0 bases at J; junction bases unmatched: 6. This CDR3 is built from 15 residues. The germline V gene has CDR1 DFQATT and CDR2 SNEGSKA (reference sequence). This CDR3 is CSARAAGAPSYEQYF. The DNA of the CDR3 is TGCAGTGCTAGAGCGGCGGGAGCTCCCTCCTACGAGCAGTACTTC.

This clonotype was counted a few times. The junction differs from germline at one of its ends, possibly a read error. The V and J genes are TRBV29-1 and TRBJ1-1; no reliable D call. In germline, CDR1 is SQVTM, CDR2 ANQGSEA. This CDR3 contains 13 residues. CDR3 sequence (DNA): TGCAGCGTTGAGGAAGCGGGTGACACTGAAGATTTCTTT. Its translation: CSVEEAGDTEDFF.

This clonotype has just a few counts. The genes are TRBV18 and TRBJ1-1, with D hard to call. The germline gives CDR1 KGHSH, CDR2 LQKENI. This CDR3 has 16 residues. Trimming took off 6 bases at V and 3 bases at J, with 20 bases between the two ends. This CDR3 is CASSPSKVNLYTEAFF. CDR3 nucleotides: TGTGCCAGCTCTCCTTCTAAGGTCAATCTTTACACTGAAGCTTTCTTT.

V gene TRBV12-3 or TRBV12-4 combines with J gene TRBJ2-1, with 10 bases lining up with TRBD2. Trimming cost V 6 bases and J 3 bases; bases outside gene matches: 2. The CDR3 has 14 residues. The CDR3 protein is CASRVAGGYNEQFF. CDR3 nucleotides: TGTGCCAGCAGGGTAGCGGGAGGCTACAATGAGCAGTTCTTC.

The chain recombines TRBV6-1 with TRBJ1-6; D remains unclear. Germline V lookup: CDR1 MNHNS, CDR2 SASEGT. The CDR3 covers 16 residues. The V gene lost 4 bases and the J gene lost 8 bases, with 18 bases spanning the gap. The CDR3 protein is CASSAPLENYYSPLHF. The CDR3 nucleotides read TGTGCCAGCAGTGCCCCCCTGGAGAACTACTATTCACCCCTCCACTTT.

The chain employs TRBV19 and TRBJ2-5, with TRBD1 matching 10 bases. The CDR3 sequence is 15 residues long. Looked up from germline, CDR1 is LNHDA and CDR2 is SQIVND (reference sequence). Losses at the gene ends were 4 bases for V and 5 bases for J; bases not matched to a gene: 7. For the CDR3, the DNA is TGTGCCAGTAGTAGGCCAGACAGGGGGCCCGAGACCCAGTACTTC. Translation: CASSRPDRGPETQYF.

The chain combines TRBV7-2 with TRBJ2-7, with 10 nucleotides matching TRBD1. J was trimmed by 2 bases and V by 3 bases; bases with no gene match: 4. Germline-derived CDR1 and CDR2 are SGHTA and FQGNSA. The CDR3 has 15 amino acids. CDR3 residues: CASSFGTGVPYEQYF. In DNA form, the CDR3 reads TGTGCCAGCAGCTTCGGGACAGGGGTTCCCTACGAGCAGTACTTC.

This clonotype was counted between two and nine times. The chain has TRBV30 and TRBJ1-3, with D possibly TRBD1 on 5 matching bases. Trimming shortened V by 2 bases and J by 1 base, and 6 bases separated the two germline ends. The germline gives CDR1 GTSNPN, CDR2 SVGIG (reference sequence). This CDR3 comprises 13 residues. This CDR3 is CAWSRGSGNTIYF. The DNA for the CDR3 is TGTGCCTGGAGTAGGGGTTCTGGAAACACCATATATTTT.

This clonotype was detected many times. V and J are TRBV20-1 and TRBJ2-1; D remains unclear. CDR3 length: 14 residues. CDR1 and CDR2 from the germline V gene are DFQATT and SNEGSKA (reference sequence). V lost 3 bases, J lost 5 bases, and 14 bases lay in between. The CDR3 DNA sequence: TGCAGTGCTAGTAAACCAGTCCCAAACAATGAGCAGTTCTTC. It is translated as CSASKPVPNNEQFF.

This clonotype appeared a few times. The rearrangement links TRBV7-2 to TRBJ1-1, with D unresolved. V lost 3 bases, J lost 5 bases, and 13 bases lay in between. CDR1 SGHTA and CDR2 FQGNSA come from the germline V gene. The CDR3 covers 14 residues. CDR3 in DNA: TGTGCCAGCAGCTTGATGGTGGCTCGGACTGAAGCTTTCTTT. This encodes CASSLMVARTEAFF.

This clonotype was seen more than once but under ten times. The genes are TRBV5-1 and TRBJ2-3; unclear D gene. CDR1 is SGHRS, CDR2 YFSETQ, per germline. The V end lost 1 base, the J end lost 2 bases, and 5 bases lay between the germline ends. The CDR3 length is 13 residues. The CDR3 is CASSLSDTDTQYF. CDR3 coding DNA: TGCGCCAGCAGCTTGTCCGACACAGATACGCAGTATTTT.

This clonotype showed up just a few times. This sequence joins TRBV28 and TRBJ2-1; TRBD1 agrees at 7 bases. V shed 7 bases and J 8 bases; nucleotides not matched to a gene: 11. Germline CDR1 is MDHEN and CDR2 is SYDVKM. CDR3 length: 14 residues. The CDR3 protein is CASTGTVTIYEQFF. In DNA, the CDR3 is TGTGCCAGCACCGGGACAGTGACTATATATGAGCAGTTCTTC.

The CDR3 sequence: CASSLAGLPPEFF. The CDR3 region has the DNA TGTGCCAGCAGCCTCGCGGGACTCCCCCCGGAGTTCTTC. The chain couples TRBV3-1 to TRBJ2-1; weak D call: TRBD2 (6 bases). From germline, CDR1 is LGHDT and CDR2 YNNKEL (reference sequence). The CDR3 runs to 13 residues. Trimming removed 4 bases at V and 14 bases at J, with 18 bases between.

The chain combines TRBV6-2 or TRBV6-3 with TRBJ2-5; a weak D match, TRBD1 (6 bases). The CDR3 extends over 12 amino acids. Germline lookup yields CDR1 MNHEY and CDR2 SVGEGT. V lost 6 bases and J lost 7, with 12 bases in between. The CDR3: CASRLDRSTQYF. The CDR3 nucleotides read TGTGCCAGCAGACTCGACAGGTCGACCCAGTACTTC.